Below, 24 T cell receptor beta chains from the same sample are listed, as sequenced in a study of T cell responses to AZD1222 COVID-19 vaccine. Data came from immunoSEQ multiplex PCR; TCRdb stores just in-frame clones and leaves some out. The table lists about 130,000 clones, 70% to 90% of them singletons. Sequenced material: peripheral blood, taken on day 0 of AZD1222 vaccination. The receptors come from an adult in good health.

This sequence joins TRBV11-3 and TRBJ1-4; TRBD1 might be the D (5 bases). Per the germline V gene, CDR1 is SGHNT and CDR2 is YENEEA. V shed 9 bases and J shed 3 bases, with 8 bases lying between them. The CDR3 totals 12 residues. CDR3 amino acids: CARQAANEKLFF. DNA for the CDR3: TGTGCCAGACAGGCTGCTAATGAAAAACTGTTTTTT.

V and J are TRBV27 and TRBJ1-2; D unresolved. The CDR3 has 15 residues. CDR1 is MNHEY, CDR2 SMNVEV, per germline (reference sequence). Deletions cut 3 bases from V and 8 bases from J, with 19 bases between. CDR3: CASSLSDVGREGYTF. The DNA of the CDR3 is TGTGCCAGCAGTTTGTCGGACGTCGGCCGGGAGGGCTACACCTTC.

This clone has at least ten counts. The rearrangement joins TRBV5-6 to TRBJ2-7; 7 nucleotides line up with TRBD1. The V segment lost 2 bases and the J segment 0 bases; nucleotides outside the gene matches: 2. The CDR3 has 14 residues. Per the germline V gene, CDR1 is SGHDT and CDR2 is YYEEEE. The CDR3 reads CASSLGTDSYEQYF. CDR3 DNA sequence: TGTGCCAGCAGCTTAGGGACAGACTCCTACGAGCAGTACTTC.

In nucleotides, the CDR3 is TGCAGCGTTGAAACCTGGACTCTCGAGAAGACCCAGTACTTC. This gives the protein CSVETWTLEKTQYF. The chain employs TRBV29-1 and TRBJ2-5; the D gene is possibly TRBD2 (5 bases). The CDR3 is made up of 14 amino acids. V was trimmed by 2 bases and J by 6 bases, leaving 16 bases between them. Germline V lookup: CDR1 SQVTM, CDR2 ANQGSEA.

The chain uses TRBV7-9 and TRBJ1-2, with no clear D. The V end lost 1 base, the J end lost 6 bases, and 9 bases lay between the germline ends. The CDR3 has 13 residues. The germline CDR1 and CDR2 sequences are SEHNR and FQNEAQ (reference sequence). The DNA of the CDR3 is TGTGCCAGCAGCTTAGGACCGGTCGATGGCTACACCTTC. This codes for CASSLGPVDGYTF.

This chain connects TRBV18 to TRBJ2-1; 7 bases are a match to TRBD2. V shed 3 bases, J shed 7 bases, and the junction held 9 bases outside the gene matches. The CDR3 sequence is 15 residues long. CDR1 is KGHSH, CDR2 LQKENI, per germline. The CDR3 DNA reads as TGTGCCAGCTCACCTAACCAGCGGGAAGGGAATGAGCAGTTCTTC. Translating gives CASSPNQREGNEQFF. Supplemented by reference TRBV18 and TRBJ2-1, the full variable domain reads NAGVMQNPRHLVRRRGQEARLRCSPMKGHSHVYWYRQLPEEGLKFMVYLQKENIIDESGMPKERFSAEFPKEGPSILRIQQVVRGDSAAYFCASSPNQREGNEQFFGPGTRLTVL.

V usage is TRBV5-1 and J usage is TRBJ1-2, with 9 bases identical to TRBD1. J gave up 14 bases and V 3 bases, and 8 bases lay outside the gene matches. CDR1 SGHRS and CDR2 YFSETQ come from the germline V gene. The length of the CDR3 is 12 residues. This CDR3 is CASSWDQGQGTF. CDR3 nucleotides: TGCGCCAGCAGCTGGGATCAAGGACAGGGGACCTTC.

V is TRBV4-1 and J is TRBJ1-2; D is unresolved. The CDR3 sequence is 13 residues long. Germline-derived CDR1 and CDR2 are MGHRA and YSYEKL. Trimming took off 2 bases at V and 11 bases at J, with 15 bases between the two ends. In nucleotides, the CDR3 is TGCGCCAGCAGCCAATCTCCGGGAGACCCTTACACCTTC. Protein: CASSQSPGDPYTF.

The CDR3 loop is CASSVVTDVSGYTF. CDR3 DNA: TGTGCCAGCAGTGTAGTGACTGATGTCTCCGGCTACACCTTC. The V and J genes are TRBV2 and TRBJ1-2; D uncertain. The V gene's germline CDR1 is SNHLY and CDR2 FYNNEI. V was cut by 4 bases and J by 8 bases, with 17 bases left in between. This CDR3 is built from 14 residues.

J is TRBJ2-5 and V is TRBV4-2, with TRBD2 identical over 7 bases. With V trimmed by 1 base and J by 5 bases, 16 bases remained unmatched. Germline loops: CDR1 LGHNA, CDR2 YNFKEQ. The CDR3 has 18 amino acids. CDR3 in amino acids: CASSQAHLGRGEGETQYF. CDR3 coding DNA: TGTGCCAGCAGCCAAGCTCACCTAGGTCGGGGGGAAGGTGAGACCCAGTACTTC.

This chain's CDR3 is CASSDQGVASPLHF. In DNA, the CDR3 is TGTGCCAGCAGTGACCAGGGGGTGGCTTCACCCCTCCACTTT. This chain links TRBV25-1 with TRBJ1-6, with 7 bases aligning to TRBD1. CDR1 and CDR2 from the germline V gene are MGHDK and SYGVNS. The CDR3 totals 14 residues. With 3 bases clipped from V and 9 bases from J, the junction kept 5 bases outside the gene matches. Drawing the rest from reference TRBV25-1 and TRBJ1-6, the complete variable domain is EADIYQTPRYLVIGTGKKITLECSQTMGHDKMYWYQQDPGMELHLIHYSYGVNSTEKGDLSSESTVSRIRTEHFPLTLESARPSHTSQYLCASSDQGVASPLHFGNGTRLTVT.

This chain links TRBV9 with TRBJ1-2, with D uncertain. Deletions cut 0 bases from V and 2 bases from J, with 5 bases between. This CDR3 is built from 13 residues. Germline V gene data show CDR1 as SGDLS and CDR2 as YYNGEE. Here the CDR3 reads CASSVAQNYGYTF. The CDR3 DNA reads TGTGCCAGCAGCGTAGCCCAGAACTATGGCTACACCTTC.

In this sample, this clone turned up once. This chain joins TRBV28 and TRBJ1-2, with D possibly being TRBD1 (5 bases). The germline CDR1 and CDR2 sequences are MDHEN and SYDVKM. There are 13 residues in the CDR3. V was trimmed by 6 bases and J by 6 bases, leaving 14 bases between them. This CDR3 is CASSLPGGDGYTF. Here the CDR3 DNA reads TGTGCCAGCAGCTTGCCTGGGGGGGATGGCTACACCTTC.

The chain couples TRBV5-1 to TRBJ1-5, with 7 bases fitting TRBD1. Germline CDR1 is SGHRS and CDR2 is YFSETQ. The CDR3 totals 15 residues. V was clipped by 4 bases and J by 5 bases; unmatched bases: 9. CDR3 protein: CASSPGDSGYQPQHF. In DNA form, the CDR3 reads TGCGCCAGCAGCCCCGGGGACAGCGGATATCAGCCCCAGCATTTT.

V usage is TRBV27 and J usage is TRBJ2-7, with D perhaps matching TRBD1 or TRBD2 (5 bases each). Germline V CDR1 and CDR2: MNHEY, SMNVEV (reference sequence). Trimming removed 8 bases from V and 7 bases from J, with 24 bases in between. CDR3 size: 15 residues. The CDR3: CASRTGLAGQSEQYF. The CDR3 nucleotides read TGTGCCAGCCGAACGGGGCTAGCTGGGCAGTCTGAGCAGTACTTC.

The gene calls are TRBV6-5 and TRBJ2-5; the D is unclear. The V gene's germline CDR1 is MNHEY and CDR2 SVGAGI. The CDR3 has 14 residues. The V end was cut by 0 bases, the J end by 1 base, with 6 bases between. The CDR3 region has the DNA TGTGCCAGCAGTTACTCCCAGACCCAAGAGACCCAGTACTTC. Residues: CASSYSQTQETQYF.

The chain carries TRBV20-1 and TRBJ1-2; possible D gene TRBD1, 6 bases. The ends were cut back, 6 bases at V and 4 bases at J, with 9 bases in the middle. The CDR3 extends over 11 amino acids. CDR1 DFQATT and CDR2 SNEGSKA come from the germline V gene (reference sequence). The CDR3 DNA follows: TGCAGTGCACAGGGCGCCTATGGCTACACCTTC. This gives the protein CSAQGAYGYTF.

In the case of this clone: Other nucleotide sequences from this sample produce the same CDR3. The chain uses TRBV4-2 and TRBJ1-3, with no clear D. V lost 6 bases, J lost 3 bases, and 9 bases lay in between. This CDR3 is 13 amino acids long. The germline V gene encodes CDR1 LGHNA and CDR2 YNFKEQ. In DNA form, the CDR3 reads TGTGCCAGCAGTCCCCAGGTTGGAAACACCATATATTTT. Protein product: CASSPQVGNTIYF.

This chain uses TRBV29-1 with TRBJ1-2; 8 nucleotides match TRBD1. The CDR3 has 11 residues. Germline CDR1 and CDR2: SQVTM and ANQGSEA. V lost 1 base to trimming and J lost 9 bases; unmatched junction nucleotides: 1. CDR3 nucleotides: TGCAGCGTTGAAGGACAGGGGAGCTACACCTTC. Its translation: CSVEGQGSYTF.

The V gene is TRBV27, the J gene TRBJ2-3, with 7 bases matching TRBD2. CDR1 MNHEY and CDR2 SMNVEV come from the germline V gene (reference sequence). V trimming: 5 bases; J trimming: 5 bases; junction bases outside the gene matches: 7. This CDR3 contains 14 residues. The CDR3 loop reads CASSTVAGKDTQYF. CDR3 DNA: TGTGCCAGCAGTACGGTAGCGGGTAAAGATACGCAGTATTTT.

The rearrangement uses TRBV7-2 and TRBJ2-7, with 9 nucleotides matching TRBD1. J was trimmed by 3 bases and V by 4 bases; bases with no gene match: 4. Germline CDR1 is SGHTA and CDR2 is FQGNSA. The CDR3 totals 14 residues. CDR3 in DNA: TGTGCCAGCAGCTCTAGACAGGGGGGCTACGAGCAGTACTTC. Encoded protein: CASSSRQGGYEQYF.

The chain has TRBV11-1 and TRBJ1-1; D remains ambiguous. The V gene lost 2 bases and the J gene lost 1 base, with 8 bases spanning the gap. The CDR3 has 14 amino acids. CDR1 and CDR2 (germline): SGHAT, FQDESV (reference sequence). The CDR3 coding sequence is TGTGCCAGCAGCTTATTGGACGGGAACACTGAAGCTTTCTTT. As protein: CASSLLDGNTEAFF.

V gene TRBV5-1 combines with J gene TRBJ2-3, with TRBD2 matching 7 bases. Germline values: CDR1 SGHRS, CDR2 YFSETQ. There are 17 residues in the CDR3. V dropped 4 bases and J dropped 3; count of bases not matched to a gene: 14. The CDR3 spells CASSADRGGPETDTQYF. DNA of the CDR3: TGCGCCAGCAGCGCGGATAGGGGAGGGCCTGAGACAGATACGCAGTATTTT. Filled out from reference TRBV5-1 and TRBJ2-3, the complete variable domain reads KAGVTQTPRYLIKTRGQQVTLSCSPISGHRSVSWYQQTPGQGLQFLFEYFSETQRNKGNFPGRFSGRQFSNSRSEMNVSTLELGDSALYLCASSADRGGPETDTQYFGPGTRLTVL.

The V gene is TRBV5-1, the J gene TRBJ1-1; 8 nucleotides agree with TRBD1. The CDR3 extends over 15 amino acids. V gave up 0 bases and J gave up 4 bases; unmatched junction bases: 5. Germline V CDR1 and CDR2: SGHRS, YFSETQ. The chain's CDR3 is CASSLARQGTTEAFF. The CDR3 DNA reads TGCGCCAGCAGCTTGGCCCGACAGGGGACCACTGAAGCTTTCTTT.